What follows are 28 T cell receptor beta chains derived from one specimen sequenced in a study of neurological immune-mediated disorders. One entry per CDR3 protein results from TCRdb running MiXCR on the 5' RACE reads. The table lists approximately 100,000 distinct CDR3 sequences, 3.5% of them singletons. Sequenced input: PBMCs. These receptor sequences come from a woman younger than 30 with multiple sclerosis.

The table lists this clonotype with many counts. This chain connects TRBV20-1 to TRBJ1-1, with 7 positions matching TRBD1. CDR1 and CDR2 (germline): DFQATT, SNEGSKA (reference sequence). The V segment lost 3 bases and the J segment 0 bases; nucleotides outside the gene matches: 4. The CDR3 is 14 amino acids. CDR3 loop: CSASLGQMNTEAFF. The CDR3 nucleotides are TGCAGTGCTAGTCTGGGACAGATGAACACTGAAGCTTTCTTT.

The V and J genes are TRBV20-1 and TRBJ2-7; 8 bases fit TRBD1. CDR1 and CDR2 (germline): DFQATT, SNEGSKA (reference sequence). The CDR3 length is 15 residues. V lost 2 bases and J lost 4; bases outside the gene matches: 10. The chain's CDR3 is CSARPGTGGRYEQYF. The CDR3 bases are TGCAGTGCTAGACCAGGGACAGGCGGACGGTACGAGCAGTACTTC.

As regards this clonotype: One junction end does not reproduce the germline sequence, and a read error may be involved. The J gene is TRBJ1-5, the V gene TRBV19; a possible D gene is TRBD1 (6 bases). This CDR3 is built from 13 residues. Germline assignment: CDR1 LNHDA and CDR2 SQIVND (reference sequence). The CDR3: CASSIGQNKTQNF. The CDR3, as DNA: TGTGCCAGTAGTATTGGACAGAATAAGACCCAGAATTTT.

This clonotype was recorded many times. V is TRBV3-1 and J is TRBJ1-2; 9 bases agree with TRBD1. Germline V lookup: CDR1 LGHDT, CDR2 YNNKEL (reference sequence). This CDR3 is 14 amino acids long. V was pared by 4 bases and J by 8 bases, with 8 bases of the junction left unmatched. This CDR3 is CASSLGTGQQGYTF. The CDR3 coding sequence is TGTGCCAGCAGCCTCGGGACAGGGCAACAGGGCTACACCTTC.

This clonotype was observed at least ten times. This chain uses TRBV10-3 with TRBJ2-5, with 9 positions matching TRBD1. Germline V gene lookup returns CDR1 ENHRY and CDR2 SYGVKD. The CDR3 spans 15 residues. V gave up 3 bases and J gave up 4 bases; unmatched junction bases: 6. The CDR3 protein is CAISDPTGGAETQYF. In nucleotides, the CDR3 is TGTGCCATCAGTGATCCGACAGGGGGGGCAGAGACCCAGTACTTC.

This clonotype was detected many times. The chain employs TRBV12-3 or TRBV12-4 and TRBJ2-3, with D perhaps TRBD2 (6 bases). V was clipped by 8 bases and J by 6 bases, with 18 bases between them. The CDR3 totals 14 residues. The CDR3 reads CASWSFGGGDTQYF. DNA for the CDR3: TGTGCCAGCTGGTCTTTCGGGGGAGGTGATACGCAGTATTTT.

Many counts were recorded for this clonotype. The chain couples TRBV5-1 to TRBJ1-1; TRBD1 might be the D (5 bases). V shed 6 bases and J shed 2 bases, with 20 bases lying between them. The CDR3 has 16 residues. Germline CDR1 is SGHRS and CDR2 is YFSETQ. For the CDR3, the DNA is TGCGCCAGCATCCGTGGGGACGCGTTCGCAAACACTGAAGCTTTCTTT. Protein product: CASIRGDAFANTEAFF.

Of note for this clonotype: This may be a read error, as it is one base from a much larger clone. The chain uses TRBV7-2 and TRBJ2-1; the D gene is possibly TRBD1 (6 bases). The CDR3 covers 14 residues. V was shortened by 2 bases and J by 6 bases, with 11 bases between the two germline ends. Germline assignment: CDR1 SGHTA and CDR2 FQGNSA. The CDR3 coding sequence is TGTGCCAGCAGCTTAAACAGGGATACCAATGAGCAGTTCTTC. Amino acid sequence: CASSLNRDTNEQFF.

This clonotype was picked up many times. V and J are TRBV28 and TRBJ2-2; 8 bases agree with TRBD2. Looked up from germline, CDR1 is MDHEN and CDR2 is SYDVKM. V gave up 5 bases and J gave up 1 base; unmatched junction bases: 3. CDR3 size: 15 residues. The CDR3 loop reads CASSVAGRNTGELFF. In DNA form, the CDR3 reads TGTGCCAGCAGTGTAGCGGGGAGGAACACCGGGGAGCTGTTTTTT.

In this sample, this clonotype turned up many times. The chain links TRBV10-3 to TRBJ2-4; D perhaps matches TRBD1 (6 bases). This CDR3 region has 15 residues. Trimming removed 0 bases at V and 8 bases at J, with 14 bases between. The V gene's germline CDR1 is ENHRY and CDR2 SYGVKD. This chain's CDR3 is CAISESTQGVHIQYF. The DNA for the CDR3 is TGTGCCATCAGTGAGTCGACACAGGGAGTGCACATTCAGTACTTC.

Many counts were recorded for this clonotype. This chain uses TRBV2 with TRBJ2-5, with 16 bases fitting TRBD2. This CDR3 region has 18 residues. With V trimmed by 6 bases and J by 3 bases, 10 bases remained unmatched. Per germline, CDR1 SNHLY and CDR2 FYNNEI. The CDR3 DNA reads TGTGCCAGCAGAACCCCGGGACTAGCGGGAGGGAATAAAGAGACCCAGTACTTC. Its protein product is CASRTPGLAGGNKETQYF.

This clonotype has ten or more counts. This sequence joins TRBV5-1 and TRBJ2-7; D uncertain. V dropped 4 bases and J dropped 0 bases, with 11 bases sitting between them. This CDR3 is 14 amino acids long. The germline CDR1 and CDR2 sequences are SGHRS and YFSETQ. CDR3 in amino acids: CASSLDPISYEQYF. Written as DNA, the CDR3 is TGCGCCAGCAGCCTAGACCCCATCTCCTACGAGCAGTACTTC. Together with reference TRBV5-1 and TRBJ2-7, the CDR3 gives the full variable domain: KAGVTQTPRYLIKTRGQQVTLSCSPISGHRSVSWYQQTPGQGLQFLFEYFSETQRNKGNFPGRFSGRQFSNSRSEMNVSTLELGDSALYLCASSLDPISYEQYFGPGTRLTVT.

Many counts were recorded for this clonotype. The CDR3 region is CSAIGTDTQYF. The DNA for the CDR3 is TGCAGTGCTATCGGAACAGATACGCAGTATTTT. The chain is built from TRBV20-1 and TRBJ2-3; no firm D call. The V gene's germline CDR1 is DFQATT and CDR2 SNEGSKA (reference sequence). Trimming left V 4 bases short and J 3 bases short, with 5 bases between. The CDR3 consists of 11 residues.

The CDR3: CASSWFAVSTDTQYF. DNA for the CDR3: TGCGCCAGCAGCTGGTTCGCGGTAAGCACAGATACGCAGTATTTT. The chain combines TRBV4-1 with TRBJ2-3; D not resolved. Germline V lookup: CDR1 MGHRA, CDR2 YSYEKL. V lost 5 bases, J lost 0 bases, and 12 bases lay in between. The CDR3 covers 15 residues.

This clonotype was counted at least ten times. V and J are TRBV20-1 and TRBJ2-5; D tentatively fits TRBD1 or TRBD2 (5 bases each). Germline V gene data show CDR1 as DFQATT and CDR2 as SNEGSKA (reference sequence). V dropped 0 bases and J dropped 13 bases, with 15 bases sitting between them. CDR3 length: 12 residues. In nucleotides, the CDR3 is TGCAGTGCTAGAGAGGGACCCCCTACGAGGTACTTC. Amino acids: CSAREGPPTRYF.

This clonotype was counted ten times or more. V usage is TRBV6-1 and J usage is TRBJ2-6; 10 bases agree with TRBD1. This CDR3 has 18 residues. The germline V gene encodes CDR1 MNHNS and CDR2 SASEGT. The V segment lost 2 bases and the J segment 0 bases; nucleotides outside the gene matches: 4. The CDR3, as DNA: TGTGCCAGCAGTGAATCTCGGGACAGGGGCTCTGGGGCCAACGTCCTGACTTTC. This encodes CASSESRDRGSGANVLTF.

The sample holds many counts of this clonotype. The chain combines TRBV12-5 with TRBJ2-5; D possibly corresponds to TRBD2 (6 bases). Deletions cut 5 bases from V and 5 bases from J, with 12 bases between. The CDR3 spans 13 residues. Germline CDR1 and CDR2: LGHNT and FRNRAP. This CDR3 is CASGTRGTETQYF. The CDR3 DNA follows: TGTGCTAGTGGTACTCGGGGGACGGAGACCCAGTACTTC.

The CDR3 DNA sequence: TGTGCCAGCTGGTTATATTCCGCAGAGCAGTACTTC. Amino acid sequence: CASWLYSAEQYF. This chain connects TRBV7-2 to TRBJ2-7; D remains ambiguous. CDR1 is SGHTA, CDR2 FQGNSA, per germline. V lost 8 bases, J lost 7 bases, and 15 bases lay in between. The length of the CDR3 is 12 residues.

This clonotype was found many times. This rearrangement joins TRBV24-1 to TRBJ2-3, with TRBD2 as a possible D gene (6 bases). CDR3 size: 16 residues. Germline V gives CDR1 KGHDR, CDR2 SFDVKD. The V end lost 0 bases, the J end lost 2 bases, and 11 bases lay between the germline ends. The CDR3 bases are TGTGCCACCAGTGATTTGCGCGGGGCCAACACAGATACGCAGTATTTT. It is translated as CATSDLRGANTDTQYF.

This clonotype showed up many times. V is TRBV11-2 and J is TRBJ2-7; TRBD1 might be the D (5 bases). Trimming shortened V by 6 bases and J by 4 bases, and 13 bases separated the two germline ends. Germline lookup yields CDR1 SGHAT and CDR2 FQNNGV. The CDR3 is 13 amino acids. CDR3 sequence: CASRSPQGYEQYF. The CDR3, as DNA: TGTGCCAGCAGGTCCCCTCAGGGTTACGAGCAGTACTTC.

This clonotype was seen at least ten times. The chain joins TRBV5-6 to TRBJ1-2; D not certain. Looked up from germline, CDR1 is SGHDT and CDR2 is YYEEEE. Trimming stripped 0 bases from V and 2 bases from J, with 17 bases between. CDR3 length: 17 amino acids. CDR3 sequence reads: CASSLVLRPNPNYGYTF. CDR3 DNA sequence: TGTGCCAGCAGCTTGGTTCTCCGACCCAACCCCAACTATGGCTACACCTTC. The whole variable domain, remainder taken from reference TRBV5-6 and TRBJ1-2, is DAGVTQSPTHLIKTRGQQVTLRCSPKSGHDTVSWYQQALGQGPQFIFQYYEEEERQRGNFPDRFSGHQFPNYSSELNVNALLLGDSALYLCASSLVLRPNPNYGYTFGSGTRLTVV.

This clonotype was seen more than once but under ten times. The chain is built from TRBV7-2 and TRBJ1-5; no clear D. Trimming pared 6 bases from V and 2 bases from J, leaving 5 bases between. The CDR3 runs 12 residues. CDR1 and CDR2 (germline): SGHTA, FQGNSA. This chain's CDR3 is CASRDGNQPQHF. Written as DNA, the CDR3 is TGTGCCAGCAGGGATGGCAATCAGCCCCAGCATTTT. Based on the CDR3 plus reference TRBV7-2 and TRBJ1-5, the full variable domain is GAGVSQSPSNKVTEKGKDVELRCDPISGHTALYWYRQSLGQGLEFLIYFQGNSAPDKSGLPSDRFSAERTGGSVSTLTIQRTQQEDSAVYLCASRDGNQPQHFGDGTRLSIL.

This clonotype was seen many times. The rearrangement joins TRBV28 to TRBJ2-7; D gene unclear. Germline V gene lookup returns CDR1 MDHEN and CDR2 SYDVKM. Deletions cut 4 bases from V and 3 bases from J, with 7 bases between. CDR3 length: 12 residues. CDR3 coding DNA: TGTGCCAGCAGTTCGATCGGCTACGAGCAGTACTTC. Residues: CASSSIGYEQYF. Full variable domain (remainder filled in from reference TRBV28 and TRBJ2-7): DVKVTQSSRYLVKRTGEKVFLECVQDMDHENMFWYRQDPGLGLRLIYFSYDVKMKEKGDIPEGYSVSREKKERFSLILESASTNQTSMYLCASSSIGYEQYFGPGTRLTVT.

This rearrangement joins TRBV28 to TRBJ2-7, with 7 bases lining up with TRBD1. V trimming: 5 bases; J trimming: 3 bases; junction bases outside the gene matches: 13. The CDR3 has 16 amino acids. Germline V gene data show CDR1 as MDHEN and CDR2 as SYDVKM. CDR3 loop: CASSMYGETGRYEQYF. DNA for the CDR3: TGTGCCAGCAGTATGTACGGAGAGACAGGGCGCTACGAGCAGTACTTC. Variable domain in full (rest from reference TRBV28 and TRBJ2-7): DVKVTQSSRYLVKRTGEKVFLECVQDMDHENMFWYRQDPGLGLRLIYFSYDVKMKEKGDIPEGYSVSREKKERFSLILESASTNQTSMYLCASSMYGETGRYEQYFGPGTRLTVT.

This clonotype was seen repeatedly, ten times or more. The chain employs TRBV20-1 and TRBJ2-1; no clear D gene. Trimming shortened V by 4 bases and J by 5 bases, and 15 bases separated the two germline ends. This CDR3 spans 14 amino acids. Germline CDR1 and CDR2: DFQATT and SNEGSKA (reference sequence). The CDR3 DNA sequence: TGCAGTGCTATAGGGATGTCAGTGAACAATGAGCAGTTCTTC. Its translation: CSAIGMSVNNEQFF.

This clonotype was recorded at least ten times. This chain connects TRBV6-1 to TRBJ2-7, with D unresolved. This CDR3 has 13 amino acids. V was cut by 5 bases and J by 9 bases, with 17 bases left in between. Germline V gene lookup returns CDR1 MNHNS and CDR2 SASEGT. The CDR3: CASSPGEHLAQYF. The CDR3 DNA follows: TGTGCCAGCAGTCCGGGCGAGCATCTCGCGCAGTACTTC.

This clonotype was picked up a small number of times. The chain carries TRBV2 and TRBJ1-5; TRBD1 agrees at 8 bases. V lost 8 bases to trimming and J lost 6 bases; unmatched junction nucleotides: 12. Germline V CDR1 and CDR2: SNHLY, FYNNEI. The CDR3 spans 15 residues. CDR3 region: CASGRTGRGSQPQHF. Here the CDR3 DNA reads TGTGCCAGCGGTAGGACAGGGCGAGGCAGTCAGCCCCAGCATTTT.

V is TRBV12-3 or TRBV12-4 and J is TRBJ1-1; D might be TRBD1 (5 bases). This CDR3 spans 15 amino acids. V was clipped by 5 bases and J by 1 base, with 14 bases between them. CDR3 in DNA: TGTGCCAGCAGTCCTAGGGGTATCACGAACACTGAAGCTTTCTTT. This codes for CASSPRGITNTEAFF.